The T cell receptor (beta chain) described here comes from a study of shared clonotypes between healthy human individuals. General study results and limits: Naive subsets usually exceeded memory subsets in estimated richness.

Produced via immunoSEQ multiplex PCR; TCRdb's table is partial and in-frame only. The sample shows some 740,000 clones, roughly 92% of them seen only once. The naive CD8 fraction comprised CD45RO-negative cells positively selected for CCR7 and excluded terminally differentiated effector memory CD45RA+ cells. Notes on this clone: Its antigen is as yet unknown.

V was shortened by 4 bases and J by 4 bases, with 12 bases between the two germline ends. Germline values: CDR1 SGHRS, CDR2 YFSETQ. The CDR3 length is 13 residues. This clonotype was obtained from a young man in good health. The genes are TRBV5-1 and TRBJ2-7; D unclear. Sequencing used naive CD8+ T cells sorted from blood. CDR3 nucleotide sequence: TGCGCCAGCAGCACCGATCCCGGATACGAGCAGTACTTC. It encodes CASSTDPGYEQYF.